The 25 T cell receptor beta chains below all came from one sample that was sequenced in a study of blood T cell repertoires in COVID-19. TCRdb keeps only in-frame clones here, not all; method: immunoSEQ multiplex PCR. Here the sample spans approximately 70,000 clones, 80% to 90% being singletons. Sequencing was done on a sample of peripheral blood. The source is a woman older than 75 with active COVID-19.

The CDR3 region is CASSLAGGRETQYF. The CDR3 DNA sequence: TGTGCCAGCTCACTAGCGGGAGGCCGAGAGACCCAGTACTTC. This chain links TRBV18 with TRBJ2-5; 10 bases line up with TRBD2. CDR1 is KGHSH, CDR2 LQKENI, per germline. The CDR3 spans 14 residues. V shed 4 bases, J shed 4 bases, and the junction held 3 bases outside the gene matches. Together with reference TRBV18 and TRBJ2-5, the CDR3 gives the full variable domain: NAGVMQNPRHLVRRRGQEARLRCSPMKGHSHVYWYRQLPEEGLKFMVYLQKENIIDESGMPKERFSAEFPKEGPSILRIQQVVRGDSAAYFCASSLAGGRETQYFGPGTRLLVL.

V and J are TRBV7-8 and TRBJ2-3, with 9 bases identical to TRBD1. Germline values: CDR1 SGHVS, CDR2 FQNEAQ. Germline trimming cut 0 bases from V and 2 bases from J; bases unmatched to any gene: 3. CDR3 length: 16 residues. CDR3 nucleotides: TGTGCCAGCAGCTTAGCGGACAGGGGACTCACAGATACGCAGTATTTT. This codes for CASSLADRGLTDTQYF.

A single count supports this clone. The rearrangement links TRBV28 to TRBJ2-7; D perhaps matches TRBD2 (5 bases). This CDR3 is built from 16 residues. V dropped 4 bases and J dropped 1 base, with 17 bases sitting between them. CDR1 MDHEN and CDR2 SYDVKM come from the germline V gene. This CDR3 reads CASSSPPATGSYEQYF. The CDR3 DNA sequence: TGTGCCAGCAGTTCCCCCCCCGCGACGGGATCCTACGAGCAGTACTTC. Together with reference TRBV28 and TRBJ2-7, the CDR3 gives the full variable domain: DVKVTQSSRYLVKRTGEKVFLECVQDMDHENMFWYRQDPGLGLRLIYFSYDVKMKEKGDIPEGYSVSREKKERFSLILESASTNQTSMYLCASSSPPATGSYEQYFGPGTRLTVT.

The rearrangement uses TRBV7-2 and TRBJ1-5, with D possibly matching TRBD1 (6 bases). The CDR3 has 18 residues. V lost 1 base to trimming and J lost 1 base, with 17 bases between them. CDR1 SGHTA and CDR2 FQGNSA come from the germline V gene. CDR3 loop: CASSLGGRGGWSNQPQHF. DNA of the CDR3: TGTGCCAGCAGCTTAGGCGGGCGAGGGGGATGGAGCAATCAGCCCCAGCATTTT.

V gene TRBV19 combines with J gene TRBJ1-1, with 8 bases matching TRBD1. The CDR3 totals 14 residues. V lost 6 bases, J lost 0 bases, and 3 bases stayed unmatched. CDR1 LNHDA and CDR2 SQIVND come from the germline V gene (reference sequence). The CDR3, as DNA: TGTGCCAGTAGGCCACAGGGGGTGAACACTGAAGCTTTCTTT. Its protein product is CASRPQGVNTEAFF.

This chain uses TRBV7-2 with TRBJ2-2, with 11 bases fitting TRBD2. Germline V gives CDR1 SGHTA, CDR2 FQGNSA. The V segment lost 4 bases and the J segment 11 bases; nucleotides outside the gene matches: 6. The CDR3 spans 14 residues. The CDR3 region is CASSSVLAGGELFF. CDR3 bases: TGTGCCAGCAGCTCGGTCCTAGCGGGAGGAGAGCTGTTTTTT.

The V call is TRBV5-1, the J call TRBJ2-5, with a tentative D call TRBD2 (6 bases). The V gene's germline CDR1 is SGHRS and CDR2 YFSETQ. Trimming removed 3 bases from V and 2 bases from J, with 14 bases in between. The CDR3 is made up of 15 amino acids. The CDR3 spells CASSSLLASQETQYF. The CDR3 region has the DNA TGCGCCAGCAGCTCCCTTCTAGCGTCTCAAGAGACCCAGTACTTC.

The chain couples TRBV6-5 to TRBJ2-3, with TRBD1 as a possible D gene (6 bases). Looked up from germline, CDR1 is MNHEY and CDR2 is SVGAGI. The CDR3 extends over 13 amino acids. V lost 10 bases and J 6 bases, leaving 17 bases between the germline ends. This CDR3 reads CAIQNRDVDTQYF. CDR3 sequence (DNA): TGTGCCATACAGAACAGGGACGTCGATACGCAGTATTTT.

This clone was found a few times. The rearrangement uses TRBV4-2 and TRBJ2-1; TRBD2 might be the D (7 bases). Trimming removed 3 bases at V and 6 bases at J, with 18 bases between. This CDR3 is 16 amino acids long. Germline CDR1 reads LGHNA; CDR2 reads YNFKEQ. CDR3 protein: CASSQAERGGGNEQFF. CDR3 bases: TGTGCCAGCAGCCAGGCAGAGCGGGGAGGGGGCAATGAGCAGTTCTTC.

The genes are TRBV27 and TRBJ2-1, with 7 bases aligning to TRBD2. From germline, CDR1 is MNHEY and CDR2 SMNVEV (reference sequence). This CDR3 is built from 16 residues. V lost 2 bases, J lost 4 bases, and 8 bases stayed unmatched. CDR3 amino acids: CASSLGRGPDYNEQFF. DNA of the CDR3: TGTGCCAGCAGTTTAGGGAGGGGCCCGGATTACAATGAGCAGTTCTTC.

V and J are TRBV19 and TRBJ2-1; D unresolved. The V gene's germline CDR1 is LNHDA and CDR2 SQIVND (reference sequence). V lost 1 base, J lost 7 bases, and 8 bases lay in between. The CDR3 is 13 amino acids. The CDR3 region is CASSIGPRNEQFF. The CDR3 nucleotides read TGTGCCAGTAGTATAGGACCCAGGAATGAGCAGTTCTTC. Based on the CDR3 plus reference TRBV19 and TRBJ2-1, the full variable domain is DGGITQSPKYLFRKEGQNVTLSCEQNLNHDAMYWYRQDPGQGLRLIYYSQIVNDFQKGDIAEGYSVSREKKESFPLTVTSAQKNPTAFYLCASSIGPRNEQFFGPGTRLTVL.

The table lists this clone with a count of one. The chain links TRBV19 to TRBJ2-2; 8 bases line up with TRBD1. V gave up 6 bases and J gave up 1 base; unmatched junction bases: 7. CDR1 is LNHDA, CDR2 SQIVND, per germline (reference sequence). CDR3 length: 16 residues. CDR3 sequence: CASRSSGTGNTGELFF. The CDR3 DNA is TGTGCCAGTAGATCGTCCGGGACAGGGAACACCGGGGAGCTGTTTTTT. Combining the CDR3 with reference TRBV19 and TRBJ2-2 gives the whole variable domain DGGITQSPKYLFRKEGQNVTLSCEQNLNHDAMYWYRQDPGQGLRLIYYSQIVNDFQKGDIAEGYSVSREKKESFPLTVTSAQKNPTAFYLCASRSSGTGNTGELFFGEGSRLTVL.

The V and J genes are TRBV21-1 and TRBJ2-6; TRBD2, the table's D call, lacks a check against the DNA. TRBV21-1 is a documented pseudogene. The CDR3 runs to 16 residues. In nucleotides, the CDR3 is TGTGCCAGCAGCAAAGAGAGCCGAACTGGGGCCAACGTCCTGACTTTC. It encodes CASSKESRTGANVLTF.

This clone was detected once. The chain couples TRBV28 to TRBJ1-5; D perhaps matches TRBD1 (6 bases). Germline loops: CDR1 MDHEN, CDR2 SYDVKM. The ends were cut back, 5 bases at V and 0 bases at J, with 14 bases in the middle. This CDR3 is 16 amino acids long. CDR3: CASSLSRGYSNQPQHF. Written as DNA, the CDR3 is TGTGCCAGCAGTCTCTCCAGGGGATATAGCAATCAGCCCCAGCATTTT. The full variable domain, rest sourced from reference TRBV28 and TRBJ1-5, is DVKVTQSSRYLVKRTGEKVFLECVQDMDHENMFWYRQDPGLGLRLIYFSYDVKMKEKGDIPEGYSVSREKKERFSLILESASTNQTSMYLCASSLSRGYSNQPQHFGDGTRLSIL.

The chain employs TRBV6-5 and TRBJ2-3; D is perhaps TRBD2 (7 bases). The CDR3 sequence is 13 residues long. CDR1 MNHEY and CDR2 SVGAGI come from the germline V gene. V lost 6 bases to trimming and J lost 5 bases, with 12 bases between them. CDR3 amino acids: CASSRGAGDTQYF. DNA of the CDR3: TGTGCCAGCAGCCGGGGGGCGGGAGATACGCAGTATTTT.

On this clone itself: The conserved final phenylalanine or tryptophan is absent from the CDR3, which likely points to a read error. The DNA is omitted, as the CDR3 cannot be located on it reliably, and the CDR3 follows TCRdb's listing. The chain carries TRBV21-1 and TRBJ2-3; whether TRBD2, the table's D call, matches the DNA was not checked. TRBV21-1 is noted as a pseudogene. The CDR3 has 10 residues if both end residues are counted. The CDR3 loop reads CASTAGGPPR.

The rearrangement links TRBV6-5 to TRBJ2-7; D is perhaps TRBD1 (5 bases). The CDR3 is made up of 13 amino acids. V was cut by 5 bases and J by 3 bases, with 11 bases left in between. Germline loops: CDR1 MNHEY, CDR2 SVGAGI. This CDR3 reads CASSPVTDYEQYF. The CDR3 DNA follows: TGTGCCAGCAGTCCAGTGACAGACTACGAGCAGTACTTC.

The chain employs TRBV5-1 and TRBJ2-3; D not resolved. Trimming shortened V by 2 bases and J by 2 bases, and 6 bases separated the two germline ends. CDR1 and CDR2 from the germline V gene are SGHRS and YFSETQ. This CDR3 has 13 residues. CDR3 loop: CASSFRDTDTQYF. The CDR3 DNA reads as TGCGCCAGCAGCTTCCGAGACACAGATACGCAGTATTTT.

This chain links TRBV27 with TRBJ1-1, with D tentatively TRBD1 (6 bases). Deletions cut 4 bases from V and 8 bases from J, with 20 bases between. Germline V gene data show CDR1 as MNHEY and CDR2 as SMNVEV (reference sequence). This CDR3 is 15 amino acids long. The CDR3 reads CASSSSLSRRGEAFF. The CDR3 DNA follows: TGTGCCAGCAGTTCCTCCCTCTCCCGCAGGGGCGAAGCTTTCTTT.

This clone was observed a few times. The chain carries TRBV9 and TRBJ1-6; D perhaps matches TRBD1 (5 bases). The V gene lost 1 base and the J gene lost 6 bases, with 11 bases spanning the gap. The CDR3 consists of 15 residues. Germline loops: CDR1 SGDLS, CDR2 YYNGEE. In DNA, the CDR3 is TGTGCCAGCAGCGTAACAGGTCGAGCTAATTCACCCCTCCACTTT. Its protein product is CASSVTGRANSPLHF.

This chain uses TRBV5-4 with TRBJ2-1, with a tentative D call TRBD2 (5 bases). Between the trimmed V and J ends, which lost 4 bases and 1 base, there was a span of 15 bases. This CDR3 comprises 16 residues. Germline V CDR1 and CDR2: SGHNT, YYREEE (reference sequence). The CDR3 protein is CASSRPSQGSYNEQFF. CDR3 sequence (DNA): TGTGCCAGCAGCCGACCTAGCCAAGGGTCCTACAATGAGCAGTTCTTC. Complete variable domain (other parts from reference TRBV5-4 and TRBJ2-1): ETGVTQSPTHLIKTRGQQVTLRCSSQSGHNTVSWYQQALGQGPQFIFQYYREEENGRGNFPPRFSGLQFPNYSSELNVNALELDDSALYLCASSRPSQGSYNEQFFGPGTRLTVL.

CDR3 DNA: TGCGCCAGCAGCTTGGATTGGAGAGCGAATCAGCCCCAGCATTTT. This gives the protein CASSLDWRANQPQHF. The chain couples TRBV5-1 to TRBJ1-5; unclear D gene. Germline V CDR1 and CDR2: SGHRS, YFSETQ. The CDR3 length is 15 residues. Trimming cost V 0 bases and J 4 bases, with 11 bases left between them.

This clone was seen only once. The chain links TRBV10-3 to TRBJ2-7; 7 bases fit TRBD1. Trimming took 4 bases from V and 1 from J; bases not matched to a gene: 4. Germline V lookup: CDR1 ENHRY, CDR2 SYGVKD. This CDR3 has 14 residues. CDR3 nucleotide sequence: TGTGCCATCAGTGCTTCGACAGGGTCCTACGAGCAGTACTTC. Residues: CAISASTGSYEQYF.

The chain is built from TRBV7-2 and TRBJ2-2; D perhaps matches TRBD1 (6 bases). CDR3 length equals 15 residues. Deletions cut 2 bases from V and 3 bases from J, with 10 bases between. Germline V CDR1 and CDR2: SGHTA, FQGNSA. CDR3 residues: CASSLLGADTGELFF. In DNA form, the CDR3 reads TGTGCCAGCAGCTTATTGGGGGCGGACACCGGGGAGCTGTTTTTT.

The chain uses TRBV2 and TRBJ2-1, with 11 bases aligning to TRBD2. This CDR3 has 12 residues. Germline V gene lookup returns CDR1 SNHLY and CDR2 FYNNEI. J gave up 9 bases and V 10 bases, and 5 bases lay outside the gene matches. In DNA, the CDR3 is TGTGCCACCGTGACTAGCGGGATTGAGCAGTTCTTC. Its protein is CATVTSGIEQFF.